This is a list of T cell receptor beta chains from one sample in a study of CD4 T cells in relation to SARS-CoV-2 and coronaviruses. This table comes from immunoSEQ multiplex PCR, and its TCRdb copy is limited to in-frame clones, with some not included. The sample holds about 37,000 clones, approximately 81% seen once. Their cognate antigens are unknown. Sequenced: naive CD4+ T cells from PBMCs, cultured in vitro. Source of these receptors: an adult with COVID-19. Each CDR3 is given without its conserved first and last residue.

CDR3 protein: ASSLALPTGWSYNEQF
V gene: TRBV5-1
J gene: TRBJ2-1

CDR3 protein: ATNEPGYNEKLF
V gene: TRBV19
J gene: TRBJ1-4

CDR3 protein: ASSRSTGADTQY
V gene: TRBV14
J gene: TRBJ2-3

CDR3 protein: ASSLSAARETQY
V gene: TRBV28
J gene: TRBJ2-5

CDR3 protein: ASSPAKYPNTGELF
V gene: TRBV4-1
J gene: TRBJ2-2

CDR3 protein: ASSVTGAPNYGYT
V gene: TRBV9
J gene: TRBJ1-2

CDR3 protein: ASSSGSGSTVDTQY
V gene: TRBV2
J gene: TRBJ2-3

CDR3 protein: AIKETSGVTDTQY
V gene: TRBV10-3
J gene: TRBJ2-3

CDR3 protein: ASSQLTDYDEQF
V gene: TRBV14
J gene: TRBJ2-1

CDR3 protein: ASSLAGGYT
V gene: TRBV7-9
J gene: TRBJ1-2

CDR3 protein: ATSDYSGAYQETQY
V gene: TRBV24-1
J gene: TRBJ2-5

CDR3 protein: ASINRGYEQY
V gene: TRBV19
J gene: TRBJ2-7

CDR3 protein: ARVACYEQY
V gene: TRBV12-5
J gene: TRBJ2-7

CDR3 protein: ASNRQNEEWSPYNSPLH
V gene: TRBV28
J gene: TRBJ1-6

CDR3 protein: AWVDSDNSPLH
V gene: TRBV30
J gene: TRBJ1-6

CDR3 protein: ASSLAPFGTDTQY
V gene: TRBV5-1
J gene: TRBJ2-3

CDR3 protein: ASSRAGGAVYEQY
V gene: TRBV7-9
J gene: TRBJ2-7

CDR3 protein: ASSSRDAAEEQY
V gene: TRBV7-2
J gene: TRBJ2-7

CDR3 protein: ASSIRDFSYNEQF
V gene: TRBV19
J gene: TRBJ2-1

CDR3 protein: ASSQPGRRNTEAF
V gene: TRBV11-2
J gene: TRBJ1-1

CDR3 protein: ASSGDSTPSTDTQY
V gene: TRBV19
J gene: TRBJ2-3

CDR3 protein: ASSQERGTRTQY
V gene: TRBV4-1
J gene: TRBJ2-5

CDR3 protein: ASSPRGLGEQY
V gene: TRBV27
J gene: TRBJ2-7

CDR3 protein: ASSVATSGVQETQY
V gene: TRBV9
J gene: TRBJ2-5